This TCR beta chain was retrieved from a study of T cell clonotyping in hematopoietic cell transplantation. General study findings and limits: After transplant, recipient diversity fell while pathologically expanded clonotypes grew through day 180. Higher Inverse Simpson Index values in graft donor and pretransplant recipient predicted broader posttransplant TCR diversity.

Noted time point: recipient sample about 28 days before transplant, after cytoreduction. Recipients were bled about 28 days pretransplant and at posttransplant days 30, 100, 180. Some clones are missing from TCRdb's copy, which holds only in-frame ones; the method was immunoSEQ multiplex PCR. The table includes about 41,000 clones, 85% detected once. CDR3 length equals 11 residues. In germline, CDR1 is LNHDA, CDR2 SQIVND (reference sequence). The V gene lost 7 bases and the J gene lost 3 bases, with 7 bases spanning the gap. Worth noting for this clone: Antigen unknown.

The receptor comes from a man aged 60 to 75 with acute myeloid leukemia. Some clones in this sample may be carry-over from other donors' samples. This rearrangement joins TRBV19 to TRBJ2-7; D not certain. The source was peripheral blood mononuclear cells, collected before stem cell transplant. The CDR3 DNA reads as TGTGCCAGTACCGACAACTACGAGCAGTACTTC. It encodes CASTDNYEQYF. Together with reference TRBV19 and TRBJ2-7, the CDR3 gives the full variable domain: DGGITQSPKYLFRKEGQNVTLSCEQNLNHDAMYWYRQDPGQGLRLIYYSQIVNDFQKGDIAEGYSVSREKKESFPLTVTSAQKNPTAFYLCASTDNYEQYFGPGTRLTVT.